The present entry profiles one T cell receptor beta chain with its context. The antigen is unknown. The data were taken from a study of OX40 agonist ivuxolimab in advanced cancers. Study at large: Those enrolled were 70% to 85% male, with a mean age of 60 years and ages from roughly 23 to 79. Study findings and constraints: With doses of 0.1 to 3.0 mg/kg, CD4+ and CD8+ blood T cells had undergone clonal expansion by week 6.

Method: immunoSEQ multiplex PCR; TCRdb's copy keeps in-frame clones and lacks some. This sample has 77,000 or so clones, with 85% to 95% found just once. Per germline, CDR1 MGHRA and CDR2 YSYEKL. Trimming took off 0 bases at V and 12 bases at J, with 9 bases between the two ends. CDR3 length equals 12 residues. This receptor was taken from an adult with an advanced solid tumor such as melanoma, head and neck, liver or kidney cancer. V gene TRBV4-1 combines with J gene TRBJ2-1, with D perhaps matching TRBD2 (5 bases). The sequencing here drew on CD4+ or CD8+ T cells sorted from blood, taken in a trial of the OX40 agonist ivuxolimab. CDR3 loop: CASSQDGESQFF. The CDR3 DNA reads as TGCGCCAGCAGCCAAGACGGGGAATCGCAGTTCTTC.